One sample yielded the 5 T cell receptor beta chains listed below, sequenced in a study of a mutant IDH1 vaccine in newly diagnosed glioma. Using immunoSEQ multiplex PCR, the repertoire was profiled, and TCRdb retains in-frame clones only, with some absent. The sample holds tens of thousands of clones, almost 85% seen once. As to time point: baseline, week 1 (first vaccination visit). Treatment described: pre-vaccination baseline after standard-of-care therapy. The source material was PBMCs, sampled from a glioma patient treated with radiotherapy, temozolomide or both. These TCRs come from a man aged 35 to 55 with glioma. Some clones in this sample may be carry-over from other donors' samples.

This clone appeared a single time. V and J are TRBV7-9 and TRBJ1-5; 8 bases agree with TRBD1. V shed 5 bases, J shed 4 bases, and the junction held 10 bases outside the gene matches. This CDR3 contains 16 residues. Germline CDR1 SEHNR, CDR2 FQNEAQ (reference sequence). CDR3 amino acids: CASSGPGQEGNQPQHF. The CDR3 DNA follows: TGTGCCAGCAGCGGACCGGGACAGGAGGGGAATCAGCCCCAGCATTTT.

This rearrangement joins TRBV5-1 to TRBJ1-4; TRBD1 matches 9 bases. The trim removed 8 bases at V and 3 bases at J, leaving 11 bases unmatched. The CDR3 contains 16 residues. Germline V CDR1 and CDR2: SGHRS, YFSETQ. The DNA for the CDR3 is TGCGCCAGGGGACCGACAGGGGGATCGGCTAATGAAAAACTGTTTTTT. Its protein product is CARGPTGGSANEKLFF.

The V and J genes are TRBV5-1 and TRBJ1-1; D is unresolved. V gave up 4 bases and J gave up 2 bases, with 6 bases separating them. This CDR3 has 12 residues. Germline assignment: CDR1 SGHRS and CDR2 YFSETQ. The CDR3 sequence: CASSQKNTEAFF. CDR3 DNA sequence: TGCGCCAGCAGCCAAAAAAACACTGAAGCTTTCTTT. Filled out from reference TRBV5-1 and TRBJ1-1, the complete variable domain reads KAGVTQTPRYLIKTRGQQVTLSCSPISGHRSVSWYQQTPGQGLQFLFEYFSETQRNKGNFPGRFSGRQFSNSRSEMNVSTLELGDSALYLCASSQKNTEAFFGQGTRLTVV.

This chain uses TRBV4-1 with TRBJ2-2, with D perhaps being TRBD1 or TRBD2 (5 bases each). The germline V and J ends were trimmed by 4 bases and 9 bases, with 12 bases remaining between them. In germline, CDR1 is MGHRA, CDR2 YSYEKL. The length of the CDR3 is 13 residues. CDR3 DNA sequence: TGCGCCAGCAGCCTTGGGACCCTGAGGGAGCTGTTTTTT. This encodes CASSLGTLRELFF.

The V and J genes are TRBV7-8 and TRBJ2-5; D tentatively reads TRBD1 or TRBD2 (6 bases each). Germline V CDR1 and CDR2: SGHVS, FQNEAQ. The CDR3 totals 15 residues. V was pared by 4 bases and J by 2 bases, with 14 bases between. For the CDR3, the DNA is TGTGCCAGCAGCTGGTCCGGGGGCCGGCAAGAGACCCAGTACTTC. Translating it yields CASSWSGGRQETQYF.